Here is one T cell receptor (beta chain) with its context. Its antigen is undetermined. PCR primers comprised 60 Vbeta and 13 Jbeta primers. The protocol was immunoSEQ multiplex PCR, while the TCRdb copy is restricted to in-frame clones and leaves out a portion. There are roughly 200,000 clones in the sample; 75% to 80% occur only once, and about 3.1% lies in the top ten. These data are taken from a study of cytomegalovirus exposure and HLA in healthy donors. Study conclusions and caveats: The authors later linked a missense DCLRE1C variant to TCR beta V- and J-gene trimming. Despite most TCR sequences being rare, some public TCRs occurred in many donors. According to an earlier analysis, most TCR beta V segments yielded productive rearrangements about 87% or about 30% of the time.

The TCR sequence derives from a female donor in good health and CMV-seronegative. Sample: PBMCs.

CDR3 nucleotides: TGTGCCAGCAGTCCCGGTCCACCACAGTACTTC. Protein product: CASSPGPPQYF. This chain connects TRBV28 to TRBJ2-5; D call uncertain. Germline V CDR1 and CDR2: MDHEN, SYDVKM. The CDR3 sequence is 11 residues long. V was shortened by 5 bases and J by 11 bases, with 12 bases between the two germline ends.